A single sample gave rise to the 2 T cell receptor beta chains below, sequenced in a study of blood T cell repertoires in COVID-19. Produced via immunoSEQ multiplex PCR; TCRdb's table is partial and in-frame only. Seen here are roughly 500,000 clones, nearly 90% observed once, and the top ten hold about 1%. What was sequenced was peripheral blood. The receptors stem from a man aged 18 to 35 with COVID-19, enrolled during active disease.

This clone was recorded a few times. This chain joins TRBV4-1 and TRBJ1-6; maybe TRBD1 (5 bases). Per the germline V gene, CDR1 is MGHRA and CDR2 is YSYEKL. The CDR3 consists of 15 residues. V was trimmed by 1 base and J by 6 bases, leaving 10 bases between them. The CDR3 spells CASSQGGLLNSPLHF. DNA for the CDR3: TGCGCCAGCAGCCAAGGGGGACTGCTTAATTCACCCCTCCACTTT.

This clone showed up just a few times. CDR3 sequence: CASSDSYGAPLHF. In DNA, the CDR3 is TGCGCCAGCAGTGATTCCTACGGAGCACCCCTCCACTTT. This rearrangement joins TRBV10-1 to TRBJ1-6; D not resolved. Germline V gene lookup returns CDR1 WNHNN and CDR2 SYGVQD (reference sequence). The CDR3 length is 13 residues. The V gene lost 3 bases and the J gene lost 11 bases, with 11 bases spanning the gap.